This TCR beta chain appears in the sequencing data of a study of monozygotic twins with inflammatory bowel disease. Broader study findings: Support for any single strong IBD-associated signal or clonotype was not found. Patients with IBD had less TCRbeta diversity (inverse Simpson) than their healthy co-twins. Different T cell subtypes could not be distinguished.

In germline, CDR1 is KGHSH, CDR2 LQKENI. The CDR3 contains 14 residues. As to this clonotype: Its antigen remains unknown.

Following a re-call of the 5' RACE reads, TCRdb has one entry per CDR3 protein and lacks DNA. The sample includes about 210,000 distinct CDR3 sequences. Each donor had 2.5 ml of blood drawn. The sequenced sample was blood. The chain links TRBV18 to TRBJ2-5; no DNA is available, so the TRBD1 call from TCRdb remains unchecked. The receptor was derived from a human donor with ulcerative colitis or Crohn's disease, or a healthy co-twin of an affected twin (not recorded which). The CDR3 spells CASSPPGAQETQYF.